This entry lists 5 T cell receptor beta chains sequenced from one sample in a study of cytotoxic CD8 clonotypes in ibrutinib-treated CLL. Measured with immunoSEQ multiplex PCR; TCRdb has only the in-frame clones, and not every one. The sample lists some 150,000 clones, 60% to 85% occurring once. Sequencing was performed on PBMCs, taken after 12 months of ibrutinib treatment. The receptor source for this set is a human donor with chronic lymphocytic leukemia.

The chain is built from TRBV27 and TRBJ1-5, with a weak D call TRBD1 (5 bases). The CDR3 is made up of 14 amino acids. The germline gives CDR1 MNHEY, CDR2 SMNVEV (reference sequence). Trimming left V 1 base short and J 7 bases short, with 11 bases between. The DNA for the CDR3 is TGTGCCAGCAGTTTATACCCCCGGGGGCAGCCCCAGCATTTT. Amino acid sequence: CASSLYPRGQPQHF.

This chain joins TRBV28 and TRBJ1-1, with D possibly being TRBD1 (5 bases). The CDR3 consists of 14 residues. V lost 4 bases and J 0 bases, leaving 9 bases between the germline ends. The germline CDR1 and CDR2 sequences are MDHEN and SYDVKM. CDR3 amino acids: CASSSRVMNTEAFF. CDR3 DNA: TGTGCCAGCAGTTCCAGGGTCATGAACACTGAAGCTTTCTTT.

The chain has TRBV9 and TRBJ2-7; weak D call: TRBD2 (5 bases). The CDR3 length is 14 residues. V was clipped by 0 bases and J by 7 bases, with 14 bases between them. The germline gives CDR1 SGDLS, CDR2 YYNGEE. The CDR3, as DNA: TGTGCCAGCAGCGTAGCGCCGGGATGGCATGAGCAGTACTTC. Translated, it gives CASSVAPGWHEQYF.

This chain links TRBV7-2 with TRBJ2-5; no firm D call. V dropped 2 bases and J dropped 2 bases, with 9 bases sitting between them. The CDR3 runs 14 residues. Per germline, CDR1 SGHTA and CDR2 FQGNSA. CDR3: CASSLTGPQETQYF. The CDR3 nucleotides are TGTGCCAGCAGCTTAACTGGGCCTCAAGAGACCCAGTACTTC.

This chain joins TRBV5-8 and TRBJ1-1, with D perhaps TRBD1 (6 bases). Germline CDR1 SGHTS, CDR2 YDEGEE. V was pared by 4 bases and J by 4 bases, with 14 bases between. The CDR3 has 14 amino acids. Here the CDR3 reads CASSRTVVGTEAFF. DNA for the CDR3: TGTGCCAGCAGCCGGACAGTTGTGGGCACTGAAGCTTTCTTT.